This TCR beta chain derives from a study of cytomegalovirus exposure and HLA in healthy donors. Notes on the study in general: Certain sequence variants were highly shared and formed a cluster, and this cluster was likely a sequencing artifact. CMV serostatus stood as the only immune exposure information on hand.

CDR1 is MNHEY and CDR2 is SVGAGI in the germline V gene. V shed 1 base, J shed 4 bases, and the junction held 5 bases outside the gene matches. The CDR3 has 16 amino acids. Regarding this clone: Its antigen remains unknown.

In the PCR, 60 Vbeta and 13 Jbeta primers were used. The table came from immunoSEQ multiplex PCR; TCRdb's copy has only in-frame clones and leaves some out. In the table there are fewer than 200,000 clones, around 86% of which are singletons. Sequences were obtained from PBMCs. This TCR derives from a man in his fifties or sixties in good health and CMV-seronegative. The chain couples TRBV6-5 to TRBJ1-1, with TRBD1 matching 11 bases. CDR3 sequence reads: CASSYWSGTGGTEAFF. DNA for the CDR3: TGTGCCAGCAGTTACTGGTCCGGGACAGGGGGCACTGAAGCTTTCTTT.